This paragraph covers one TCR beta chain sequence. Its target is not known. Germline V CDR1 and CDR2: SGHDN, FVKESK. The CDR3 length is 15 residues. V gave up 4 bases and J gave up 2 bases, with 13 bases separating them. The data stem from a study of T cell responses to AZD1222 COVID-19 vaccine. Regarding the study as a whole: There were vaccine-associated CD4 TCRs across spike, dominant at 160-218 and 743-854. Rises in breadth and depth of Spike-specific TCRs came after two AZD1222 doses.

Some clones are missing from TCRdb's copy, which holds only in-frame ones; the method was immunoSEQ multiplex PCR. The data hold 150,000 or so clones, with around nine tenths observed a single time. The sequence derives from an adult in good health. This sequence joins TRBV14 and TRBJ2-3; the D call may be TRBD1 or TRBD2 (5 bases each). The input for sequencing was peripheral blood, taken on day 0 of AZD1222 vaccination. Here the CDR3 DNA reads TGTGCCAGCAGCCGGGACGGGCATAACACAGATACGCAGTATTTT. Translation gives CASSRDGHNTDTQYF.